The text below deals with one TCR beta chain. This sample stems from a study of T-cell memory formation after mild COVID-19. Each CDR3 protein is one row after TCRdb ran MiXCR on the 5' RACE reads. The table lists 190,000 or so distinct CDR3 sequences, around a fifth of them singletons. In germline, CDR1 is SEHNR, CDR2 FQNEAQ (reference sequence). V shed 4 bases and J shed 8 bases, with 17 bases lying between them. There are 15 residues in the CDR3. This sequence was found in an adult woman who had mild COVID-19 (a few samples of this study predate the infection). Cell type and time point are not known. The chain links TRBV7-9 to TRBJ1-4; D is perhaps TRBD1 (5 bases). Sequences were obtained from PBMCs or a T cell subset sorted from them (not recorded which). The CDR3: CASSSVGQGQEKLFF. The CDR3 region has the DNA TGTGCCAGCAGCTCCGTGGGCCAGGGCCAAGAAAAACTGTTTTTT.